Below, 21 T cell receptor beta chains from the same sample are listed, as sequenced in a study of T cell clonality in common variable immunodeficiency. This table comes from immunoSEQ multiplex PCR, and its TCRdb copy is limited to in-frame clones, with some not included. Altogether about 39,000 clones were found in the sample, and no singletons occur. The material sequenced was peripheral blood mononuclear cells. These receptor sequences come from a person between 18 and 69 years old in good health.

This clone was counted ten times or more. The CDR3 sequence: CAWSQGRGNNSPLHF. The sequenced CDR3 bases are TGTGCCTGGAGCCAGGGTAGGGGGAACAATTCACCC. V usage is TRBV30 and J usage is TRBJ1-6; perhaps TRBD1 as D (6 bases). The CDR3 extends 3 residues past the end of the read, so its final part is completed from the germline J gene. The CDR3 is 15 residues long. With 3 bases removed from V and 7 bases from J, the gap between germline ends came to 16 bases. Per the germline V gene, CDR1 is GTSNPN and CDR2 is SVGIG (reference sequence).

This clone has at least ten counts. The read finishes 3 residues shy of the CDR3 end, and the germline J gene is used to complete it. The rearrangement links TRBV10-3 to TRBJ2-7, with TRBD1 matching 9 bases. J lost 5 bases, V lost 8 bases, and 10 bases had no gene match. There are 14 residues in the CDR3. CDR1 ENHRY and CDR2 SYGVKD come from the germline V gene. CDR3: CAIAWAGQGNEQYF. The CDR3 DNA, read in part, is TGTGCCATCGCTTGGGCGGGACAGGGCAACGAG.

This clone has at least ten counts. Sequencing ends 3 residues short of the CDR3 end; the germline J gene provides the rest. The chain uses TRBV18 and TRBJ2-3, with D perhaps TRBD2 (5 bases). Germline V gene sequence: CDR1 KGHSH, CDR2 LQKENI. This CDR3 has 11 amino acids. The CDR3 loop is CASSSGETQYF. The CDR3 DNA, read in part, is TGTGCCAGCTCATCCGGGGAGACG.

Concerning this clone: The read terminates 3 residues ahead of where the CDR3 ends, so the germline J gene completes it. The rearrangement uses TRBV7-9 and TRBJ1-1; D uncertain. Germline-derived CDR1 and CDR2 are SEHNR and FQNEAQ (reference sequence). This CDR3 comprises 15 residues. Incomplete CDR3 DNA: TGTGCCAGCAGCTTTCCAAGTTCAACTAATGAAAAA. As protein: CASSFPSSTNEK. The whole CDR3 reads CASSFPSSTNEKAFF.

This clone turned up a few times. CDR3 DNA (partial): TGTGCCATCAGTGAGTCGGCAGGGAGGCACGAG. Protein product: CAISESAGRHE. The CDR3, in full, reads CAISESAGRHEQYF. This sequence joins TRBV10-3 and TRBJ2-7, with a weak D call TRBD2 (6 bases). The CDR3 goes on 3 residues after the read ends, and that part is filled in from the germline J gene. V gave up 0 bases and J gave up 5 bases, with 11 bases separating them. Germline-derived CDR1 and CDR2 are ENHRY and SYGVKD. CDR3 length: 14 residues.

This clone was seen many times. With the read ending 3 residues before the CDR3 end, the germline J gene is used to fill in that end. The rearrangement uses TRBV6-4 and TRBJ2-3; 8 bases are a match to TRBD2. The germline gives CDR1 MRHNA, CDR2 SNTAGT. V shed 5 bases and J 0 bases; nucleotides not matched to a gene: 4. This CDR3 region has 15 residues. The CDR3 bases that were read are TGTGCCAGCAGTCCGGGACTAGTTAGCACAGATACG. Encoded protein: CASSPGLVSTDT. The entire CDR3 sequence reads CASSPGLVSTDTQYF.

This clone was seen more than once but under ten times. From the germline J gene comes the end of the CDR3, since the read stops 3 residues before it. This chain connects TRBV13 to TRBJ2-3, with 7 bases fitting TRBD2. The CDR3 loop spans 15 amino acids. Germline V lookup: CDR1 PRHDT, CDR2 FYEKMQ (reference sequence). CDR3 in amino acids: CASSLGAGEQETQYF. The covered CDR3 bases are TGTGCCAGCAGCTTAGGTGCGGGAGAACAAGAGACG.

This clone has only a few counts. The read terminates 3 residues before the CDR3 end, so the remaining end is supplied by the germline J gene. V usage is TRBV18 and J usage is TRBJ1-1; D is uncertain. This CDR3 has 14 residues. CDR1 KGHSH and CDR2 LQKENI come from the germline V gene. Incomplete CDR3 DNA: TGTGCCAGCTCACCCACGCCGGCGCGGGAAAAA. As protein: CASSPTPAREK. The full CDR3 protein is CASSPTPAREKAFF.

This clone was observed at least ten times. Sequencing ends 3 residues short of the CDR3 end; the germline J gene provides the rest. The rearrangement joins TRBV20-1 to TRBJ2-7; 10 bases align to TRBD1. The CDR3 is 15 residues long. Looked up from germline, CDR1 is DFQATT and CDR2 is SNEGSKA (reference sequence). V was pared by 8 bases and J by 6 bases, with 16 bases of the junction left unmatched. Partial CDR3 DNA: TGCAGTACACCAACCGTCGACAGGGGGCGCGGCGAG. Amino acids: CSTPTVDRGRGE. The full CDR3 protein reads CSTPTVDRGRGEQYF.

About this clone itself: The read stops 3 residues short of the end of the CDR3; the missing end is completed from the germline J gene. The V gene is TRBV29-1, the J gene TRBJ1-2; D gene uncertain. Germline values: CDR1 SQVTM, CDR2 ANQGSEA. The CDR3 is made up of 14 amino acids. The CDR3 reads CSVTVGGPQETYTF. Incomplete CDR3 DNA: TGCAGCGTGACCGTGGGCGGGCCACAAGAGACC. Complete variable domain (other parts from reference TRBV29-1 and TRBJ1-2): SAVISQKPSRDICQRGTSLTIQCQVDSQVTMMFWYRQQPGQSLTLIATANQGSEATYESGFVIDKFPISRPNLTFSTLTVSNMSPEDSSIYLCSVTVGGPQETYTFGSGTRLTVV.

This clone appeared many times. The sequence runs out 3 residues before the end of the CDR3; the remainder is reconstructed from the germline J gene. This sequence joins TRBV7-2 and TRBJ2-7, with 7 bases that match TRBD1. V was clipped by 0 bases and J by 2 bases; unmatched bases: 4. Germline loops: CDR1 SGHTA, CDR2 FQGNSA. There are 15 residues in the CDR3. The sequenced CDR3 bases are TGTGCCAGCAGCTTAGCGACAGGGACCACCTACGAG. Its protein is CASSLATGTTYE. The complete CDR3 reads CASSLATGTTYEQYF. Full variable domain (outside the CDR3, taken from reference TRBV7-2 and TRBJ2-7): GAGVSQSPSNKVTEKGKDVELRCDPISGHTALYWYRQSLGQGLEFLIYFQGNSAPDKSGLPSDRFSAERTGGSVSTLTIQRTQQEDSAVYLCASSLATGTTYEQYFGPGTRLTVT.

This clone has only a few counts. The CDR3 end lies 3 residues beyond the end of the read and is filled in from the germline J gene. J is TRBJ2-3 and V is TRBV5-1, with D maybe TRBD2 (6 bases). Per the germline V gene, CDR1 is SGHRS and CDR2 is YFSETQ. This CDR3 has 14 amino acids. The covered CDR3 bases are TGCGCCAGCAGCTTGGCCGGGGGAGGAGAGACG. Amino acids: CASSLAGGGET. The entire CDR3 is CASSLAGGGETQYF.

Comments on this clone: The sequence runs out 3 residues before the end of the CDR3; the remainder is reconstructed from the germline J gene. The chain couples TRBV18 to TRBJ1-1; D gene ambiguous. CDR3 length: 14 amino acids. CDR1 and CDR2 (germline): KGHSH, LQKENI. The CDR3 sequence is CASSPPTSYNEAFF. The sequenced CDR3 bases are TGTGCCAGCTCACCACCGACAAGTTACAACGAG.

This clone appeared a few times. Germline and junction disagree at one end, which may indicate a read error. The read falls 3 residues short of the CDR3 end, and the missing part is taken from the germline J gene. The same CDR3 can be traced to other DNA sequences in this sample. This rearrangement joins TRBV19 to TRBJ1-3; D is perhaps TRBD1 (6 bases). Germline loops: CDR1 LNHDA, CDR2 SQIVND (reference sequence). The CDR3 totals 11 residues. This CDR3 is CASEGGNTIYF. The CDR3 DNA, read in part, is TGTGCCAGCGAAGGGGGAAACACA. Full variable domain (missing parts from reference TRBV19 and TRBJ1-3): DGGITQSPKYLFRKEGQNVTLSCEQNLNHDAMYWYRQDPGQGLRLIYYSQIVNDFQKGDIAEGYSVSREKKESFPLTVTSAQKNPTAFYLCASEGGNTIYFGEGSWLTVV.

This clone was counted at least ten times. Read data end 3 residues before the CDR3 end; the end is taken from the germline J gene. The chain has TRBV6-1 and TRBJ2-7; 10 bases match TRBD1. The CDR3 is made up of 15 amino acids. V lost 3 bases, J lost 0 bases, and 2 bases stayed unmatched. Germline CDR1 MNHNS, CDR2 SASEGT. CDR3 DNA (partial): TGTGCCAGCAGTGAGCGGGACAGGGGCTCCTACGAG. Amino acids: CASSERDRGSYE. The complete CDR3 protein is CASSERDRGSYEQYF.

The table lists this clone with many counts. The read ends 3 residues before the CDR3 terminus; that terminus is restored from the germline J gene. The chain combines TRBV2 with TRBJ2-4; 10 bases are shared with TRBD2. V dropped 6 bases and J dropped 5; count of bases not matched to a gene: 7. CDR3 length: 15 residues. The V gene's germline CDR1 is SNHLY and CDR2 FYNNEI. The CDR3 reads CASRLAGAGENIQYF. The covered CDR3 bases are TGTGCCAGCAGGCTAGCGGGAGCGGGGGAAAACATT.

Note on this clone: The CDR3 end is not reached by the read, which stops 3 residues before it; the germline J gene fills it in. The V gene is TRBV20-1, the J gene TRBJ1-5; D unclear. With 5 bases removed from V and 2 bases from J, the gap between germline ends came to 10 bases. Per the germline V gene, CDR1 is DFQATT and CDR2 is SNEGSKA (reference sequence). The CDR3 has 13 amino acids. Here the CDR3 reads CSASGTGNQPQHF. Incomplete CDR3 DNA: TGCAGTGCTTCAGGTACAGGCAATCAGCCC.

This clone was found many times. The read terminates 3 residues ahead of where the CDR3 ends, so the germline J gene completes it. The genes are TRBV7-2 and TRBJ1-2; D is unclear. Trimming stripped 0 bases from V and 4 bases from J, with 3 bases between. Germline CDR1 reads SGHTA; CDR2 reads FQGNSA. The CDR3 is 12 amino acids. The CDR3 is CASSLASYGYTF. The sequenced part of the CDR3 DNA is TGTGCCAGCAGCTTAGCCAGCTATGGC.

This clone was recorded at least ten times. The read halts 3 residues ahead of the CDR3 end, with the missing end drawn from the germline J gene. This chain links TRBV7-6 with TRBJ2-1; unclear D gene. This CDR3 is built from 13 residues. CDR1 and CDR2 (germline): SGHVS, FNYEAQ. Trimming shortened V by 1 base and J by 4 bases, and 5 bases separated the two germline ends. Incomplete CDR3 DNA: TGTGCCAGCAGCTTAGACTATTACAATGAG. Amino acid sequence: CASSLDYYNE. The entire CDR3 protein is CASSLDYYNEQFF. Full variable domain (remainder filled in from reference TRBV7-6 and TRBJ2-1): GAGVSQSPRYKVTKRGQDVALRCDPISGHVSLYWYRQALGQGPEFLTYFNYEAQQDKSGLPNDRFSAERPEGSISTLTIQRTEQRDSAMYRCASSLDYYNEQFFGPGTRLTVL.

This clone appeared many times. The CDR3 end is not reached by the read, which stops 3 residues before it; the germline J gene fills it in. The chain couples TRBV5-1 to TRBJ2-1; TRBD2 aligns across 8 bases. The CDR3 has 16 residues. The germline CDR1 and CDR2 sequences are SGHRS and YFSETQ. With 0 bases clipped from V and 5 bases from J, the junction kept 7 bases outside the gene matches. The CDR3 bases that were read are TGCGCCAGCAGCTTGGACGCTAGCGGGTTTAACAATGAG. It encodes CASSLDASGFNNE. In full, the CDR3 is CASSLDASGFNNEQFF. The whole variable domain, filled in from reference TRBV5-1 and TRBJ2-1, reads KAGVTQTPRYLIKTRGQQVTLSCSPISGHRSVSWYQQTPGQGLQFLFEYFSETQRNKGNFPGRFSGRQFSNSRSEMNVSTLELGDSALYLCASSLDASGFNNEQFFGPGTRLTVL.

The sample holds many counts of this clone. The sequence runs out 3 residues before the end of the CDR3; the remainder is reconstructed from the germline J gene. This chain joins TRBV5-4 and TRBJ1-4, with unresolved D. V was shortened by 3 bases and J by 7 bases, with 10 bases between the two germline ends. Germline CDR1 and CDR2: SGHNT and YYREEE (reference sequence). The CDR3 has 13 residues. The CDR3 bases that were read are TGTGCCAGCAGCTGGACCCGGGGTGAAAAA. Residues: CASSWTRGEK. The entire CDR3 sequence reads CASSWTRGEKLFF.